The source of this TCR beta chain is a study of T cell responses to AZD1222 COVID-19 vaccine. Study conclusions and caveats: There were mostly white British donors and more females than males, and clonal diversity was possibly underestimated. Targeting of unmutated variant regions was reportedly seen in nearly half of spike-specific TCRs.

To note about this clone: Its antigen is not identified.

There are 14 residues in the CDR3. Germline CDR1 reads SGHRS; CDR2 reads YFSETQ. V was clipped by 2 bases and J by 5 bases, with 13 bases between them. Sequencing was performed with immunoSEQ multiplex PCR; in TCRdb, only in-frame clones are kept and a portion is missing. The listing records some 150,000 clones. Input material: peripheral blood. This receptor was identified in an adult in good health. The chain links TRBV5-1 to TRBJ1-1; possible D gene TRBD1, 5 bases. CDR3 DNA: TGCGCCAGCAGCTTAGGGACGGTGGGGACTGAAGCTTTCTTT. Protein product: CASSLGTVGTEAFF.